This is a list of T cell receptor beta chains from one sample in a study of blood T cell repertoires in COVID-19. Profiled with immunoSEQ multiplex PCR; TCRdb holds only in-frame clones, not every one. The sample holds around 200,000 clones, roughly 88% seen once. The sequencing sample was made of PBMCs or T cells enriched from blood (not recorded which). The receptor source for this set is a woman in her thirties or forties with acute COVID-19. CDR3s include the opening cysteine and the closing phenylalanine or tryptophan. The D gene is left open where the match is weak. Not all rows give a size; the values are once, few, many and, for expanded clones, a class.

once	TRBV9	TRBD1	TRBJ1-2	CASSRGQGVYGYTF	TGTGCCAGCAGCAGAGGACAGGGGGTATATGGCTACACCTTC
-	TRBV21-1	-	TRBJ1-1	CASSKVRENTEAFF	TGTGCCAGCAGCAAAGTCCGCGAGAACACTGAAGCTTTCTTT
-	TRBV7-3	TRBD1	TRBJ1-1	CASSLGTDTEAFF	TGTGCCAGCAGCTTAGGGACAGACACTGAAGCTTTCTTT
-	TRBV11-2	TRBD1	TRBJ1-2	CASSPGQGFDYGYTF	TGTGCCAGCAGCCCGGGACAGGGTTTTGACTATGGCTACACCTTC
-	TRBV2	-	TRBJ1-1	CASSDGQGFPEAFF	TGTGCCAGCAGTGACGGGCAGGGGTTCCCTGAAGCTTTCTTT
-	TRBV7-2	TRBD1	TRBJ1-2	CASRPTGGAQGYTF	TGTGCCAGCAGACCAACAGGGGGCGCGCAGGGCTACACCTTC
-	TRBV5-1	TRBD2	TRBJ2-3	CASSRTSGGSDTQYF	TGCGCCAGCAGTAGGACTAGCGGGGGGTCAGATACGCAGTATTTT
-	TRBV27	-	TRBJ2-2	CASSFKGINTGELFF	TGTGCCAGCAGTTTTAAGGGGATCAACACCGGGGAGCTGTTTTTT
-	TRBV19	-	TRBJ1-2	CASSWQGQTLNYGYTF	TGTGCCAGTAGTTGGCAGGGTCAAACCCTTAACTATGGCTACACCTTC
-	TRBV6-5	-	TRBJ1-1	CASSFGGWGTEAFF	TGTGCCAGCAGTTTTGGGGGGTGGGGCACTGAAGCTTTCTTT
-	TRBV2	-	TRBJ1-2	CASSPSVLRGYTF	TGTGCCAGCAGTCCCTCAGTTTTGCGGGGCTACACCTTC
once	TRBV6-5	-	TRBJ1-2	CASSYQGSSTYYGYTF	TGTGCCAGCAGTTACCAGGGTTCAAGCACCTACTATGGCTACACCTTC
-	TRBV7-9	TRBD1	TRBJ2-3	CASSFRQGAIDTQYF	TGTGCCAGCAGCTTCAGACAGGGGGCAATAGATACGCAGTATTTT
-	TRBV10-3	-	TRBJ2-2	CASGQLVSPGELFF	TGTGCCTCCGGACAGTTGGTGAGCCCCGGGGAGCTGTTTTTT
-	TRBV29-1	-	TRBJ1-2	CSAGGAERNYGYTF	TGCAGCGCTGGGGGGGCAGAAAGGAACTATGGCTACACCTTC
-	TRBV5-1	-	TRBJ2-3	CASSLAGGAQDTQYF	TGCGCCAGCAGCTTGGCCGGAGGGGCACAAGATACGCAGTATTTT
once	TRBV7-2	TRBD1	TRBJ2-1	CASSLETGPFYNEQFF	TGTGCCAGCAGCTTAGAGACAGGGCCCTTTTACAATGAGCAGTTCTTC
-	TRBV6-6	TRBD1	TRBJ2-3	CASGTGGRSTDTQYF	TGTGCCAGCGGGACAGGGGGCAGGAGCACAGATACGCAGTATTTT
-	TRBV6-5	-	TRBJ1-1	CASTSLGGHTEAFF	TGTGCCAGCACCTCTCTGGGGGGGCACACTGAAGCTTTCTTT
few	TRBV19	-	TRBJ1-1	CASSIYMAGVNTEAFF	TGTGCCAGTAGTATATATATGGCGGGCGTGAACACTGAAGCTTTCTTT
-	TRBV4-3	TRBD1	TRBJ2-2	CASSRHGQGGTGELFF	TGCGCCAGCAGCCGTCACGGACAGGGGGGAACCGGGGAGCTGTTTTTT
-	TRBV7-9	TRBD1	TRBJ1-2	CASRPDRGSGGYTF	TGTGCCAGCAGACCGGACAGGGGGTCCGGGGGCTACACCTTC
-	TRBV6-5	-	TRBJ1-4	CASSRGQLNEKLFF	TGTGCCAGCAGCCGCGGACAGCTTAATGAAAAACTGTTTTTT
-	TRBV2	-	TRBJ1-4	CASSGGTLAAANEKLFF	TGTGCCAGCAGTGGGGGTACATTAGCGGCGGCTAATGAAAAACTGTTTTTT
few	TRBV5-6	-	TRBJ1-2	CASSLGGGKRGYTF	TGTGCCAGCAGCTTGGGGGGAGGAAAAAGGGGCTACACCTTC
once	TRBV2	TRBD1	TRBJ1-1	CASRYRGNTEAFF	TGTGCCAGCAGGTACAGGGGGAACACTGAAGCTTTCTTT
-	TRBV13	TRBD1	TRBJ1-2	CASSFGQGAQGYTF	TGTGCCAGCAGCTTCGGACAGGGGGCGCAGGGCTACACCTTC
-	TRBV12-3/TRBV12-4	-	TRBJ2-7	CASSFVSYEQYF	TGTGCCAGCAGTTTTGTATCCTACGAGCAGTACTTC
-	TRBV11-2	TRBD2	TRBJ2-1	CASSIGTSGGDSGNEQFF	TGTGCCAGCAGCATAGGGACTAGCGGGGGGGATAGCGGCAATGAGCAGTTCTTC
-	TRBV7-3	TRBD1	TRBJ2-7	CASSLIRDRGRNEQYF	TGTGCCAGCAGCTTAATCAGGGACAGGGGGCGAAACGAGCAGTACTTC
-	TRBV4-1	-	TRBJ1-1	CASSQDTSGRWNTEAFF	TGCGCCAGCAGCCAAGATACTAGCGGGAGATGGAACACTGAAGCTTTCTTT
-	TRBV29-1	-	TRBJ1-1	CSVRLGVNTEAFF	TGCAGCGTTCGTCTGGGAGTGAACACTGAAGCTTTCTTT
-	TRBV5-1	TRBD1	TRBJ2-1	CASSLGQVDNEQFF	TGCGCCAGCAGCCTGGGACAGGTGGACAATGAGCAGTTCTTC
-	TRBV5-1	-	TRBJ1-1	CASSLIPSVNTEAFF	TGCGCCAGCAGCTTGATCCCTTCGGTGAACACTGAAGCTTTCTTT
-	TRBV10-1	TRBD1	TRBJ2-3	CASSPRTGSTDTQYF	TGCGCCAGCAGCCCCCGGACAGGGAGCACAGATACGCAGTATTTT
-	TRBV27	-	TRBJ2-5	CASSLALGAETQYF	TGTGCCAGCAGTCTAGCTTTGGGCGCAGAGACCCAGTACTTC
-	TRBV18	-	TRBJ1-2	CASSPLPGVRVDGYTF	TGTGCCAGCTCACCTCTACCCGGAGTGAGGGTGGATGGCTACACCTTC
-	TRBV7-9	-	TRBJ1-6	CASSPQTGIISPLHF	TGTGCCAGCAGCCCCCAAACAGGGATAATTTCACCCCTCCACTTT
few	TRBV2	TRBD1	TRBJ1-2	CASSTTTGGANGYTF	TGTGCCAGCAGTACAACCACAGGGGGAGCAAATGGCTACACCTTC
-	TRBV5-1	-	TRBJ1-1	CASSRTFSGRRNTEAFF	TGCGCCAGCAGCCGAACGTTTAGCGGACGGAGGAACACTGAAGCTTTCTTT
-	TRBV11-2	TRBD1	TRBJ1-1	CASSFGQVAEAFF	TGTGCCAGCAGCTTTGGACAGGTGGCTGAAGCTTTCTTT
-	TRBV19	-	TRBJ1-5	CASSIVAAYSNQPQHF	TGTGCCAGTAGTATAGTCGCAGCGTATAGCAATCAGCCCCAGCATTTT
-	TRBV19	-	TRBJ1-2	CASSPPSQAGYTF	TGTGCCAGTAGTCCGCCGTCGCAGGCCGGCTACACCTTC
once	TRBV4-3	TRBD1	TRBJ1-1	CASSQEGTGITEAFF	TGCGCCAGCAGCCAAGAGGGGACAGGGATCACTGAAGCTTTCTTT
-	TRBV4-3	-	TRBJ1-4	CASSQPATYTGANEKLFF	TGCGCCAGCAGCCAACCCGCGACATACACGGGGGCTAATGAAAAACTGTTTTTT
-	TRBV7-2	TRBD1	TRBJ1-5	CASSLEGQGLNQPQHF	TGTGCCAGCAGCTTAGAGGGACAGGGGCTCAATCAGCCCCAGCATTTT
-	TRBV7-2	-	TRBJ1-1	CASSLGGMGEAFF	TGTGCCAGCAGCTTGGGAGGGATGGGTGAAGCTTTCTTT
once	TRBV4-2	TRBD2	TRBJ2-3	CASSRRTSGGAGADTQYF	TGTGCCAGCAGCCGCCGGACTAGCGGGGGGGCCGGTGCAGATACGCAGTATTTT
-	TRBV7-9	TRBD1	TRBJ1-1	CASTKQGASEAFF	TGTGCCAGCACCAAACAGGGGGCTTCTGAAGCTTTCTTT
-	TRBV7-3	-	TRBJ2-1	CASSPTGPGNEQFF	TGTGCCAGCAGCCCGACCGGTCCCGGGAATGAGCAGTTCTTC
-	TRBV12-5	TRBD1	TRBJ1-6	CASGSVPTGGYNSPLHF	TGTGCTAGTGGGAGCGTACCGACAGGGGGGTATAATTCACCCCTCCACTTT
-	TRBV5-4	TRBD1	TRBJ1-4	CASSLDRGLNEKLFF	TGTGCCAGCAGCTTGGACAGGGGGCTAAATGAAAAACTGTTTTTT
-	TRBV19	-	TRBJ2-5	CASSGRGFQETQYF	TGTGCCAGTAGTGGAAGGGGGTTCCAAGAGACCCAGTACTTC
-	TRBV6-5	TRBD1	TRBJ1-1	CASSHRGSTEAFF	TGTGCCAGCAGCCACAGGGGAAGCACTGAAGCTTTCTTT
-	TRBV2	-	TRBJ1-4	CASSRTRDEKLFF	TGTGCCAGCAGCCGGACAAGAGATGAAAAACTGTTTTTT
-	TRBV5-4	TRBD1	TRBJ1-2	CASSLARGQLANYGYTF	TGTGCCAGCAGCTTGGCCAGGGGACAGTTAGCTAACTATGGCTACACCTTC
-	TRBV28	-	TRBJ1-2	CASSPPLKSGGYTF	TGTGCCAGCAGTCCACCCTTGAAGTCCGGGGGCTACACCTTC